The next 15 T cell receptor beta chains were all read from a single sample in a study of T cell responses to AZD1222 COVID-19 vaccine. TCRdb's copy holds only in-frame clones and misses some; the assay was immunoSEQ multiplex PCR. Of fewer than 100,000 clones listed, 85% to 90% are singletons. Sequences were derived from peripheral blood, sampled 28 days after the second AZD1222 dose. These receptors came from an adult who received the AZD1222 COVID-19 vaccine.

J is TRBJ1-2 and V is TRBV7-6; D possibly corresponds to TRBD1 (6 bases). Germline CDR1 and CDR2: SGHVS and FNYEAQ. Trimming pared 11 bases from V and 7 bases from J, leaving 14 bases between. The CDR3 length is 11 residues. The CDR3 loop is CASGDYGGYTF. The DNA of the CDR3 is TGTGCCTCAGGGGACTATGGTGGCTACACCTTC.

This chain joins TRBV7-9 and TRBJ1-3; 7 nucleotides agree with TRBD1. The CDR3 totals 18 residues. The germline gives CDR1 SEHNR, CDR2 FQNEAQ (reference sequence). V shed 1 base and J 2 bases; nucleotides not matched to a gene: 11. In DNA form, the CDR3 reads TGTGCCAGCAGCTTAGAAGGGCGACAGGGAAAGGCTGGAAACACCATATATTTT. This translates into CASSLEGRQGKAGNTIYF.

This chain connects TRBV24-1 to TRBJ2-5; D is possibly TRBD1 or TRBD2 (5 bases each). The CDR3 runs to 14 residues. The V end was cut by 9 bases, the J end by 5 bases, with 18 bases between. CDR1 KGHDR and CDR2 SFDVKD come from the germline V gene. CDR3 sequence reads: CATAEGPGRETQYF. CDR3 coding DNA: TGTGCCACCGCAGAGGGGCCAGGACGGGAGACCCAGTACTTC.

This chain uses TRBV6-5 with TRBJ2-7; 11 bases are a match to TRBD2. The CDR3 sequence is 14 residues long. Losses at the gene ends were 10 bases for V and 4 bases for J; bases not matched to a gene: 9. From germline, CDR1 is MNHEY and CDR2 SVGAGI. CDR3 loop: CATYNLAGGYEQYF. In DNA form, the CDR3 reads TGTGCCACCTACAACTTAGCGGGAGGGTACGAGCAGTACTTC.

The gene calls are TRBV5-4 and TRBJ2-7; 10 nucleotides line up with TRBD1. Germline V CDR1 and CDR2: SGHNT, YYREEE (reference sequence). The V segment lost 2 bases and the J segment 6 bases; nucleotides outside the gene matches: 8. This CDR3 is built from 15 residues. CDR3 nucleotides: TGTGCCAGCAGCTTTCCGGGACAGGGGACCGCCGAGCAGTACTTC. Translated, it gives CASSFPGQGTAEQYF.

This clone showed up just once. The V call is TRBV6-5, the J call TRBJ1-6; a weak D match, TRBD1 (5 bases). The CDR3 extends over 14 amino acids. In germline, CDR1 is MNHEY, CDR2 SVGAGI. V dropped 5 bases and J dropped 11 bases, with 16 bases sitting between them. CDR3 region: CASSHGTELTPLHF. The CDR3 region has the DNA TGTGCCAGCAGTCACGGGACGGAGTTGACACCCCTCCACTTT.

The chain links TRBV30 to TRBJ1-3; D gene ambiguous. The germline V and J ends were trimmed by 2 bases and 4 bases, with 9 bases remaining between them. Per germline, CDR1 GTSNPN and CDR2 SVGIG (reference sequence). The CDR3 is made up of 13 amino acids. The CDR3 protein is CAWSWNYGNTIYF. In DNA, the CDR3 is TGTGCCTGGAGTTGGAATTACGGAAACACCATATATTTT.

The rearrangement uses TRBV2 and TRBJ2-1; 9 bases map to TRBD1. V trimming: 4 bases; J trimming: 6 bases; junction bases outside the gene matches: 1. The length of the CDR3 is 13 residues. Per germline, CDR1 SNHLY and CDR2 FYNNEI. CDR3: CASSVDRGNEQFF. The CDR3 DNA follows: TGTGCCAGCAGTGTGGACAGGGGCAATGAGCAGTTCTTC.

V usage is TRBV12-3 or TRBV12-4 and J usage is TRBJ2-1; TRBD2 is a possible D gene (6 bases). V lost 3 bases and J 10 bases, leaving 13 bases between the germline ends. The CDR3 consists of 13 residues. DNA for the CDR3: TGTGCCAGCAGTTTTCCCCCTAGCGCCGAGCAGTTCTTC. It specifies CASSFPPSAEQFF.

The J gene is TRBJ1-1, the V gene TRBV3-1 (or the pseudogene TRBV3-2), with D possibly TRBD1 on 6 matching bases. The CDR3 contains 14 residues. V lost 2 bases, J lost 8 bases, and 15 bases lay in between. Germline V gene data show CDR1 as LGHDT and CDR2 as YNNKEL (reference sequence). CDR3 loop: CASSQQNLDREAFF. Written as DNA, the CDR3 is TGTGCCAGCAGCCAACAAAACCTGGACAGAGAAGCTTTCTTT.

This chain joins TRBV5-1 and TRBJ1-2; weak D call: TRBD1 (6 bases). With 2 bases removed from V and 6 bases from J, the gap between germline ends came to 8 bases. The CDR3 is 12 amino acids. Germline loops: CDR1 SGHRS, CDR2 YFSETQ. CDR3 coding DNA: TGCGCCAGCAGCTTTGGGGGCCATGGCTACACCTTC. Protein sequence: CASSFGGHGYTF.

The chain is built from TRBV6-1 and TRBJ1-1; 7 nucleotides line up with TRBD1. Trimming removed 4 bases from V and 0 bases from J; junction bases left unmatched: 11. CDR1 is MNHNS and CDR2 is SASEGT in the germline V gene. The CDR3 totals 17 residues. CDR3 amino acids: CASSASRGRPMNTEAFF. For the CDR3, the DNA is TGTGCCAGCAGTGCTAGTAGGGGGCGGCCTATGAACACTGAAGCTTTCTTT.

The CDR3 loop is CASRVGQPQHF. In nucleotides, the CDR3 is TGTGCCAGCAGGGTGGGTCAGCCCCAGCATTTT. The chain has TRBV2 and TRBJ1-5, with unresolved D. Trimming shortened V by 6 bases and J by 6 bases, and 6 bases separated the two germline ends. The CDR3 contains 11 residues. Germline V CDR1 and CDR2: SNHLY, FYNNEI.

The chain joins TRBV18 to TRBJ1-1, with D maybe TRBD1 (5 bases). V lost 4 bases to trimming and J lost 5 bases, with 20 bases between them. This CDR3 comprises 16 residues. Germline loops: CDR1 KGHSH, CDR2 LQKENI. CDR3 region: CASSRSGGERRTEAFF. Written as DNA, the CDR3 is TGTGCCAGCTCACGCTCCGGGGGAGAGAGGAGGACTGAAGCTTTCTTT.

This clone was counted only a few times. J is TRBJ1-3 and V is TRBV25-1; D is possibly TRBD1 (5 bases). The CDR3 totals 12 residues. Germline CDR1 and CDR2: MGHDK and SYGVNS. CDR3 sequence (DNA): TGTGGGTCAGACAGCGGTGGCAACACCATATATTTT. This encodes CGSDSGGNTIYF. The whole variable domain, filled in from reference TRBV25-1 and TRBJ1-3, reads EADIYQTPRYLVIGTGKKITLECSQTMGHDKMYWYQQDPGMELHLIHYSYGVNSTEKGDLSSESTVSRIRTEHFPLTLESARPSHTSQYLCGSDSGGNTIYFGEGSWLTVV.